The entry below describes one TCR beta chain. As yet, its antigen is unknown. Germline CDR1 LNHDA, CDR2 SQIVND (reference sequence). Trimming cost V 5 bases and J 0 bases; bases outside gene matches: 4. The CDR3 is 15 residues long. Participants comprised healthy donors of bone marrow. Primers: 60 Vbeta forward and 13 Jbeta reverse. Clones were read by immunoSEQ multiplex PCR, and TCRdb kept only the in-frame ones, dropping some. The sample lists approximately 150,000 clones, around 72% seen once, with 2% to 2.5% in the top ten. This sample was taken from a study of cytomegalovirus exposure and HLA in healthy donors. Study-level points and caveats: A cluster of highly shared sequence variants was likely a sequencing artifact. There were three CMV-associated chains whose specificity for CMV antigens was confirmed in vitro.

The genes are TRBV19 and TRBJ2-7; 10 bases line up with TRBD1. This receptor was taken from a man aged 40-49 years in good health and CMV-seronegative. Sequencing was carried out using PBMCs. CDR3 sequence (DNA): TGTGCCAGTAGTCCCGGGACAGGGGACTCCTACGAGCAGTACTTC. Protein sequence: CASSPGTGDSYEQYF.